This TCR beta chain was sequenced for a study of blood T cells in healthy people across ages. Overall study results and limits: Investigators treated diversity estimates from one million T cells as underestimates. A strong correlation was seen between TCR beta diversity and naive T cell percentage. CMV infection status of these donors was not known.

Combining a sample-barcoded 5' primer with a J-beta primer mix, a second PCR ran for about 6 to 11 cycles. Each cDNA molecule was tagged by a template-switch adaptor that had 12 random nucleotides. Each CDR3 protein is one row after TCRdb ran MiXCR on the 5' RACE reads. Altogether fewer than 1 million distinct CDR3 sequences are present, around 45% being singletons, with the ten largest covering approximately 19%. This clonotype was detected a few times. The antigen is unknown. The clonotype comes from a man aged 60 to 69 in good health. The specimen was blood.

CDR3 DNA: TGTGCCAGCAGGATGGGTCTTAGCAATCAGCCCCAGCATTTT. Translated: CASRMGLSNQPQHF. The rearrangement links TRBV5-5 to TRBJ1-5, with D hard to call. Germline V gene data show CDR1 as SGHKS and CDR2 as YYEKEE (reference sequence). Trimming removed 5 bases from V and 0 bases from J, with 9 bases in between. CDR3 length: 14 amino acids.